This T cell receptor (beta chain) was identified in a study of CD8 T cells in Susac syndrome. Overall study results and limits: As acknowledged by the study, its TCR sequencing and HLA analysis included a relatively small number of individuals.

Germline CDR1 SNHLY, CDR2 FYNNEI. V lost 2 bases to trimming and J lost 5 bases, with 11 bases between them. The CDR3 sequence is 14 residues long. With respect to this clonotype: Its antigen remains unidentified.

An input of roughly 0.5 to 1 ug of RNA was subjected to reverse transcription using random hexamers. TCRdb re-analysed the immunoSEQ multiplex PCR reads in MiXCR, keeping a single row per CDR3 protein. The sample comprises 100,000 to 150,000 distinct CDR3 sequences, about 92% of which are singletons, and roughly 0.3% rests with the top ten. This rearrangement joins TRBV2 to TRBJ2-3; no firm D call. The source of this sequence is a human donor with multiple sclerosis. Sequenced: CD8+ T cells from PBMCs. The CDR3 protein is CASSESQAGDTQYF. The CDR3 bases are TGTGCCAGCAGTGAATCCCAGGCCGGAGATACGCAGTATTTT.